These T cell receptor beta chains were read from a single sample in a study of T cells after yellow fever vaccination. TCRdb fed the 5' RACE reads into MiXCR, producing one record per CDR3 protein. The sample lists about 340,000 distinct CDR3 sequences, 8.7% seen once, with roughly 18% in the top ten. The source material was PBMCs, sampled on the day of the first yellow fever vaccination. Receptors originate from a man between 18 and 29 years old who received the YFV17D yellow fever vaccine. CDR3s include the opening cysteine and the closing phenylalanine or tryptophan. A D gene is named only where the DNA matches it firmly.

v_call: TRBV5-1
j_call: TRBJ2-1
d_call: TRBD2
cdr3_aa: CASSLFPAGDYNEQFF

v_call: TRBV12-3/TRBV12-4
j_call: TRBJ2-3
d_call: NA
cdr3_aa: CASFGIKQGGGRDTQYF

v_call: TRBV5-6
j_call: TRBJ1-2
d_call: TRBD1
cdr3_aa: CASSSQGFYGYTF

v_call: TRBV5-1
j_call: TRBJ2-7
d_call: NA
cdr3_aa: CASSLVGGRGEQYF

v_call: TRBV23-1
j_call: TRBJ2-7
d_call: NA
cdr3_aa: CASSLMGQKQYF

v_call: TRBV12-3/TRBV12-4
j_call: TRBJ1-1
d_call: NA
cdr3_aa: CASRRQIGEAFF

v_call: TRBV7-2
j_call: TRBJ2-1
d_call: NA
cdr3_aa: CASSYYADLSYNEQFF

v_call: TRBV7-9
j_call: TRBJ2-1
d_call: NA
cdr3_aa: CASRPSSNEQFF

v_call: TRBV7-2
j_call: TRBJ2-5
d_call: TRBD2
cdr3_aa: CASSLTGPSGGAPQETQYF

v_call: TRBV23-1
j_call: TRBJ2-1
d_call: NA
cdr3_aa: CASSQWRLFSHNEQFF

v_call: TRBV5-6
j_call: TRBJ1-3
d_call: TRBD1
cdr3_aa: CASSWTGAGNTIYF

v_call: TRBV6-5
j_call: TRBJ2-5
d_call: NA
cdr3_aa: CASSYYSDSKYQETQYF

v_call: TRBV10-3
j_call: TRBJ1-1
d_call: NA
cdr3_aa: CAIRKTAGEVEAFF

v_call: TRBV7-2
j_call: TRBJ2-1
d_call: TRBD1
cdr3_aa: CASRRDRGFYNEQFF

v_call: TRBV20-1
j_call: TRBJ1-2
d_call: NA
cdr3_aa: CSAREVVGLRIDYGYTF

v_call: TRBV4-2
j_call: TRBJ2-5
d_call: NA
cdr3_aa: CASSQVGGSETQYF

v_call: TRBV10-3
j_call: TRBJ1-1
d_call: NA
cdr3_aa: CAIKAQMNTEAFF

v_call: TRBV5-1
j_call: TRBJ2-1
d_call: NA
cdr3_aa: CASTISGPSYNEQFF

v_call: TRBV27
j_call: TRBJ1-1
d_call: TRBD1
cdr3_aa: CASSVRGQTEAFF

v_call: TRBV5-4
j_call: TRBJ1-6
d_call: NA
cdr3_aa: CASSLQGWDSPLHF

v_call: TRBV7-9
j_call: TRBJ1-5
d_call: NA
cdr3_aa: CASSFSRNQPQHF

v_call: TRBV4-2
j_call: TRBJ1-5
d_call: NA
cdr3_aa: CASSQAKIVGRAGQPQHF

v_call: TRBV5-1
j_call: TRBJ2-5
d_call: TRBD1
cdr3_aa: CASSVTGFRDQETQYF

v_call: TRBV5-1
j_call: TRBJ2-5
d_call: NA
cdr3_aa: CASRAWGGQYQETQYF

v_call: TRBV20-1
j_call: TRBJ2-2
d_call: TRBD2
cdr3_aa: CSARKSSGAGELFF

v_call: TRBV4-3
j_call: TRBJ2-2
d_call: NA
cdr3_aa: CASSQLVGHTGELFF

v_call: TRBV6-1
j_call: TRBJ2-3
d_call: TRBD2
cdr3_aa: CASSEGLATDTQYF

v_call: TRBV7-8
j_call: TRBJ2-1
d_call: TRBD2
cdr3_aa: CASSLAGTSGGPYNEQFF

v_call: TRBV20-1
j_call: TRBJ2-2
d_call: NA
cdr3_aa: CSARVINTGELFF